Below, 21 T cell receptor beta chains from the same sample are listed, as sequenced in a study of cytotoxic CD8 clonotypes in ibrutinib-treated CLL. The repertoire was sequenced with immunoSEQ multiplex PCR; TCRdb's copy has only in-frame clones and lacks some. The sample lists 140,000 to 150,000 clones; about three quarters were seen once. The material was PBMCs, obtained after 24 months of ibrutinib treatment. Receptors were obtained from a human donor with chronic lymphocytic leukemia.

The gene calls are TRBV5-8 and TRBJ1-1, with 7 bases fitting TRBD1. The germline gives CDR1 SGHTS, CDR2 YDEGEE. V shed 4 bases and J 2 bases; nucleotides not matched to a gene: 20. CDR3 size: 19 residues. Here the CDR3 DNA reads TGTGCCAGCAGCCCCATCGGGACAGAGTGGTTTGGGATTAACACTGAAGCTTTCTTT. It translates to CASSPIGTEWFGINTEAFF.

The rearrangement links TRBV10-3 to TRBJ2-3, with TRBD1 matching 9 bases. The V and J ends lost 10 bases and 2 bases, in that order; junction bases with no gene match: 10. This CDR3 is built from 15 residues. Germline-derived CDR1 and CDR2 are ENHRY and SYGVKD. The chain's CDR3 is CATHNRGRDTDTQYF. The CDR3 nucleotides read TGTGCCACCCACAACAGGGGGCGGGACACAGATACGCAGTATTTT.

V usage is TRBV7-9 and J usage is TRBJ2-3; 8 nucleotides align to TRBD1. Losses at the gene ends were 0 bases for V and 5 bases for J; bases not matched to a gene: 4. This CDR3 spans 15 amino acids. From germline, CDR1 is SEHNR and CDR2 FQNEAQ (reference sequence). The CDR3: CASSLAWDRLDTQYF. DNA for the CDR3: TGTGCCAGCAGCTTAGCGTGGGACAGGTTAGATACGCAGTATTTT.

This clone has only a few counts. The chain has TRBV7-3 and TRBJ2-2; no clear D gene. The germline CDR1 and CDR2 sequences are SGHTA and FQGTGA. V lost 5 bases and J 5 bases, leaving 9 bases between the germline ends. There are 13 residues in the CDR3. The CDR3 DNA follows: TGTGCCAGCAGCCCGCGTGAAACCGGGGAGCTGTTTTTT. This translates into CASSPRETGELFF.

The chain carries TRBV10-3 and TRBJ1-5, with D unresolved. Germline V CDR1 and CDR2: ENHRY, SYGVKD. Trimming cost V 0 bases and J 3 bases, with 9 bases left between them. The length of the CDR3 is 15 residues. The CDR3 sequence: CAISESVADNQPQHF. The CDR3 DNA sequence: TGTGCCATCAGTGAGTCGGTGGCGGACAATCAGCCCCAGCATTTT.

V gene TRBV4-3 combines with J gene TRBJ1-4; D gene ambiguous. This CDR3 has 15 amino acids. V shed 0 bases and J shed 5 bases, with 10 bases lying between them. Looked up from germline, CDR1 is LGHNA and CDR2 is YSLEER. The CDR3 spells CASSQDLRANEKLFF. The DNA for the CDR3 is TGCGCCAGCAGCCAAGATCTTCGGGCAAATGAAAAACTGTTTTTT.

V is TRBV5-8 and J is TRBJ1-1; D remains unclear. The V gene's germline CDR1 is SGHTS and CDR2 YDEGEE. V dropped 5 bases and J dropped 0 bases, with 11 bases sitting between them. The CDR3 length is 14 residues. The chain's CDR3 is CASRQAPMNTEAFF. CDR3 bases: TGTGCCAGCAGGCAGGCTCCCATGAACACTGAAGCTTTCTTT.

This clone was counted once. The chain has TRBV9 and TRBJ1-2, with TRBD1 identical over 8 bases. J gave up 4 bases and V 4 bases, and 9 bases lay outside the gene matches. Germline V gives CDR1 SGDLS, CDR2 YYNGEE. The CDR3 is 15 residues long. The DNA for the CDR3 is TGTGCCAGCAGCACAACCAACAGGGGGACCTATGGCTACACCTTC. It specifies CASSTTNRGTYGYTF.

This chain connects TRBV4-3 to TRBJ2-3, with TRBD2 matching 14 bases. V dropped 1 base and J dropped 7; count of bases not matched to a gene: 4. Germline V gene lookup returns CDR1 LGHNA and CDR2 YSLEER. The length of the CDR3 is 16 residues. The chain's CDR3 is CASSQGLAGGPYTQYF. CDR3 coding DNA: TGCGCCAGCAGCCAAGGACTAGCGGGAGGGCCGTATACGCAGTATTTT.

This chain connects TRBV5-1 to TRBJ1-2; maybe TRBD1 (5 bases). The length of the CDR3 is 13 residues. Germline loops: CDR1 SGHRS, CDR2 YFSETQ. V shed 4 bases and J shed 4 bases, with 11 bases lying between them. Here the CDR3 reads CASSRDFGYGYTF. CDR3 DNA sequence: TGCGCCAGCAGCCGGGACTTCGGCTATGGCTACACCTTC. Full variable domain (rest looked up from reference TRBV5-1 and TRBJ1-2): KAGVTQTPRYLIKTRGQQVTLSCSPISGHRSVSWYQQTPGQGLQFLFEYFSETQRNKGNFPGRFSGRQFSNSRSEMNVSTLELGDSALYLCASSRDFGYGYTFGSGTRLTVV.

The V gene is TRBV7-9, the J gene TRBJ2-3, with a tentative D call TRBD1 (5 bases). The length of the CDR3 is 15 residues. Germline loops: CDR1 SEHNR, CDR2 FQNEAQ (reference sequence). Trimming removed 1 base from V and 2 bases from J, with 10 bases in between. CDR3 loop: CASSLGDSPTDTQYF. The CDR3 DNA is TGTGCCAGCAGCTTAGGTGACAGCCCCACAGATACGCAGTATTTT.

The chain joins TRBV19 to TRBJ2-2, with D tentatively TRBD1 or TRBD2 (6 bases each). The germline V and J ends were trimmed by 3 bases and 4 bases, with 15 bases remaining between them. CDR1 is LNHDA and CDR2 is SQIVND in the germline V gene (reference sequence). The CDR3 length is 16 residues. Here the CDR3 reads CASSMALGGLTGELFF. CDR3 DNA sequence: TGTGCCAGTAGTATGGCCCTGGGGGGCCTCACCGGGGAGCTGTTTTTT. Full variable domain (outside the CDR3, taken from reference TRBV19 and TRBJ2-2): DGGITQSPKYLFRKEGQNVTLSCEQNLNHDAMYWYRQDPGQGLRLIYYSQIVNDFQKGDIAEGYSVSREKKESFPLTVTSAQKNPTAFYLCASSMALGGLTGELFFGEGSRLTVL.

The chain has TRBV9 and TRBJ2-1; 14 bases are a match to TRBD2. CDR3 length equals 18 residues. J gave up 4 bases and V 0 bases, and 6 bases lay outside the gene matches. In germline, CDR1 is SGDLS, CDR2 YYNGEE. The CDR3 is CASSVVVGTSGSYNEQFF. The CDR3 coding sequence is TGTGCCAGCAGCGTAGTGGTAGGGACTAGCGGGAGTTACAATGAGCAGTTCTTC.

The table lists this clone with a count of one. The chain links TRBV9 to TRBJ1-6; no clear D. Trimming stripped 7 bases from V and 0 bases from J, with 5 bases between. There are 13 residues in the CDR3. Per germline, CDR1 SGDLS and CDR2 YYNGEE. The CDR3 nucleotides read TGTGCCAGCTCGGGCTCCTATAATTCACCCCTCCACTTT. This gives the protein CASSGSYNSPLHF.

The chain joins TRBV6-5 to TRBJ1-1, with 8 bases fitting TRBD1. After removal of 6 bases from V and 6 bases from J, the junction contained 9 bases not matched to a gene. Germline CDR1 is MNHEY and CDR2 is SVGAGI. The CDR3 totals 14 residues. CDR3 nucleotide sequence: TGTGCCAGCAGCCTCCAGGGGGCGGGGGCTGAAGCTTTCTTT. Amino acids: CASSLQGAGAEAFF.

V usage is TRBV5-4 and J usage is TRBJ2-2; D not certain. Trimming shortened V by 0 bases and J by 8 bases, and 5 bases separated the two germline ends. The germline CDR1 and CDR2 sequences are SGHNT and YYREEE (reference sequence). The CDR3 runs to 12 residues. CDR3 DNA: TGTGCCAGCAGCTTGGATTTAGGGGAGCTGTTTTTT. Translated: CASSLDLGELFF.

This clone was recorded once. The CDR3 spells CASSPGHSGETQYF. In DNA form, the CDR3 reads TGTGCCAGTAGTCCAGGGCACTCTGGGGAGACCCAGTACTTC. The chain employs TRBV19 and TRBJ2-5, with D possibly being TRBD1 (5 bases). Germline CDR1 LNHDA, CDR2 SQIVND (reference sequence). V lost 5 bases and J 5 bases, leaving 15 bases between the germline ends. The CDR3 length is 14 residues.

The V and J genes are TRBV7-9 and TRBJ1-5, with 8 bases fitting TRBD1. This CDR3 has 12 residues. V was pared by 5 bases and J by 8 bases, with 2 bases of the junction left unmatched. CDR1 is SEHNR, CDR2 FQNEAQ, per germline (reference sequence). CDR3 residues: CASSPQGEPQHF. CDR3 nucleotides: TGTGCCAGCAGCCCACAGGGGGAGCCCCAGCATTTT.

The chain combines TRBV6-5 with TRBJ2-7; perhaps TRBD1 as D (6 bases). Trimming took 7 bases from V and 7 from J, leaving 17 bases between them. Germline V gene sequence: CDR1 MNHEY, CDR2 SVGAGI. The CDR3 covers 13 residues. The CDR3 bases are TGTGCCAGCACCTCAGGGGCCCCGGGGGAGCAGTACTTC. Amino acids: CASTSGAPGEQYF.

The CDR3 sequence is CASRRGSRNEQFF. In DNA, the CDR3 is TGTGCCAGCAGGAGAGGGAGTCGCAATGAGCAGTTCTTC. V gene TRBV13 combines with J gene TRBJ2-1; perhaps TRBD2 as D (5 bases). Looked up from germline, CDR1 is PRHDT and CDR2 is FYEKMQ (reference sequence). Deletions cut 6 bases from V and 6 bases from J, with 12 bases between. This CDR3 comprises 13 residues.

The rearrangement uses TRBV27 and TRBJ1-2; D not certain. V dropped 0 bases and J dropped 4 bases, with 15 bases sitting between them. The CDR3 contains 16 residues. Germline CDR1 and CDR2: MNHEY and SMNVEV (reference sequence). In DNA, the CDR3 is TGTGCCAGCAGTTTATCTCCATTCGCAGGTTTCTATGGCTACACCTTC. Amino acids: CASSLSPFAGFYGYTF.